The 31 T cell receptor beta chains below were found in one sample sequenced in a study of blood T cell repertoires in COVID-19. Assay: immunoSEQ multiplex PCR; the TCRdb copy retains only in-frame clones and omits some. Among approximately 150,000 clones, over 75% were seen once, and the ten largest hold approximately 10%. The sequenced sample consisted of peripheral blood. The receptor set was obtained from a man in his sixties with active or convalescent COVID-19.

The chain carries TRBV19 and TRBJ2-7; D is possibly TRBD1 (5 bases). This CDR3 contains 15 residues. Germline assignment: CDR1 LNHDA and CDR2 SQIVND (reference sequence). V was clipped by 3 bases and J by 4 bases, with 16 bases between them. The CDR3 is CASSILTEKRYEQYF. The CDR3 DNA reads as TGTGCCAGTAGTATTTTGACAGAGAAAAGGTACGAGCAGTACTTC. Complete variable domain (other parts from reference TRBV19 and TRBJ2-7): DGGITQSPKYLFRKEGQNVTLSCEQNLNHDAMYWYRQDPGQGLRLIYYSQIVNDFQKGDIAEGYSVSREKKESFPLTVTSAQKNPTAFYLCASSILTEKRYEQYFGPGTRLTVT.

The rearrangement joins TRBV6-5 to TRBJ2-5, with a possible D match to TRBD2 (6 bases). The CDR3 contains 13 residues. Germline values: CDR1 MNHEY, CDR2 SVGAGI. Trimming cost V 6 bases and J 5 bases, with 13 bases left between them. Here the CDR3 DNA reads TGTGCCAGCAGACCGGGGGTGGCGGAGACCCAGTACTTC. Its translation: CASRPGVAETQYF.

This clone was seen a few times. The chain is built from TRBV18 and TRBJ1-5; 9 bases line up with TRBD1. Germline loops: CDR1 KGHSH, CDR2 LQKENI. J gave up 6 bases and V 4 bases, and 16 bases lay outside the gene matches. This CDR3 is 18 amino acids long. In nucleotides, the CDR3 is TGTGCCAGCTCACTATCTCATCCGGGACAGGGATATTTTCAGCCCCAGCATTTT. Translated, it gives CASSLSHPGQGYFQPQHF.

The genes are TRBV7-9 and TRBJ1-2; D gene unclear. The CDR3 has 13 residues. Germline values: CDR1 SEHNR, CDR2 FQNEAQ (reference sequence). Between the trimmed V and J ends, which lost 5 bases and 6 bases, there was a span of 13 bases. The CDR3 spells CASSIGLEDGYTF. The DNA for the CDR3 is TGTGCCAGCAGCATCGGATTGGAGGATGGCTACACCTTC. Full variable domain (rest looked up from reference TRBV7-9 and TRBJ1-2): DTGVSQNPRHKITKRGQNVTFRCDPISEHNRLYWYRQTLGQGPEFLTYFQNEAQLEKSRLLSDRFSAERPKGSFSTLEIQRTEQGDSAMYLCASSIGLEDGYTFGSGTRLTVV.

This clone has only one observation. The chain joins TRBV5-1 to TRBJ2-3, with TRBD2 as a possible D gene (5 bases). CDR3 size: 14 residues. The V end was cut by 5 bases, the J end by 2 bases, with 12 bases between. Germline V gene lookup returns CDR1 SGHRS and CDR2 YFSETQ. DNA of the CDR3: TGCGCCAGCAGGTTGAGCGGAGCCACAGATACGCAGTATTTT. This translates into CASRLSGATDTQYF.

Here the CDR3 DNA reads TGTGCCAGCAGTGGACAGGGGGCGGTCTTATATGGCTACACCTTC. It encodes CASSGQGAVLYGYTF. The chain has TRBV28 and TRBJ1-2; 11 nucleotides agree with TRBD1. The CDR3 has 15 amino acids. Germline loops: CDR1 MDHEN, CDR2 SYDVKM. Germline trimming cut 5 bases from V and 5 bases from J; bases unmatched to any gene: 7.

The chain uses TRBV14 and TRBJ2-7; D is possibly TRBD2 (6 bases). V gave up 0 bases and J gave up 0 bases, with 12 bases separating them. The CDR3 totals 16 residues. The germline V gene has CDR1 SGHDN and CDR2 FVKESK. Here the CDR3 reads CASSQDFGTYSYEQYF. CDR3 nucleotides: TGTGCCAGCAGCCAAGATTTCGGGACTTACTCCTACGAGCAGTACTTC.

For the CDR3, the DNA is TGTGCCAGCAGCCTCAGGGGAGAAGATACGCAGTATTTT. This translates into CASSLRGEDTQYF. The gene calls are TRBV7-2 and TRBJ2-3, with a weak D call TRBD1 (6 bases). The CDR3 sequence is 13 residues long. CDR1 and CDR2 (germline): SGHTA, FQGNSA. Between the trimmed V and J ends, which lost 5 bases and 5 bases, there was a span of 11 bases.

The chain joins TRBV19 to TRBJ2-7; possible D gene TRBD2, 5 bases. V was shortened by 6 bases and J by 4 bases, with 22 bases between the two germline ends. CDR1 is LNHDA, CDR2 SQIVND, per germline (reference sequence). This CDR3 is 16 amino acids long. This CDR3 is CASRSDSSSGSYEQYF. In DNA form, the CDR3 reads TGTGCCAGTAGATCCGACTCCTCCAGCGGTTCTTACGAGCAGTACTTC.

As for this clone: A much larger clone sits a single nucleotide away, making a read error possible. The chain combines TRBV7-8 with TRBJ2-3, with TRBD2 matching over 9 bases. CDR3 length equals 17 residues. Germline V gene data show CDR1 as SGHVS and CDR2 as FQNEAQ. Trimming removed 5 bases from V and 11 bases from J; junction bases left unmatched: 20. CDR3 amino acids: CASSGGGASGTRGGQYF. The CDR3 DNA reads TGTGCCAGCAGCGGCGGTGGGGCTAGCGGGACCCGGGGGGGGCAGTATTTT.

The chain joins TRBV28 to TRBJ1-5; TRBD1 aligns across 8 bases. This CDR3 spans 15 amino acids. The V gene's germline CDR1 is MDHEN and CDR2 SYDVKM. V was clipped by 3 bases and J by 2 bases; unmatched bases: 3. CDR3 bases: TGTGCCAGCAGTTTCCCACAGGGGGGCAATCAGCCCCAGCATTTT. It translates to CASSFPQGGNQPQHF.

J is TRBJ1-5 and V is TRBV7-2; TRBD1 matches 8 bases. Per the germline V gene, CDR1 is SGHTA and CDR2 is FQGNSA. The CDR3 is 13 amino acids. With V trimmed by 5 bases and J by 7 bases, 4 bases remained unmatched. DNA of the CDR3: TGTGCCAGCAGCCAGGGGGCTAGGCAGCCCCAGCATTTT. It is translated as CASSQGARQPQHF.

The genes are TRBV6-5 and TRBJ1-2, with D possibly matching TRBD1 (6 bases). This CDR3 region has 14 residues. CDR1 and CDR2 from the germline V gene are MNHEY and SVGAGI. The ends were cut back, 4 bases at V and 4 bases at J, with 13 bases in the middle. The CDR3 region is CASSSRTVGYGYTF. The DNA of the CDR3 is TGTGCCAGCAGTTCACGGACAGTTGGCTATGGCTACACCTTC.

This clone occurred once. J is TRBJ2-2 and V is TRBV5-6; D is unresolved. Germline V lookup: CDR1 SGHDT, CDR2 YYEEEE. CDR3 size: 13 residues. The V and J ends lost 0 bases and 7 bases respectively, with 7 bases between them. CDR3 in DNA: TGTGCCAGCAGCTTGGCCTCTAGCGGGGAGCTGTTTTTT. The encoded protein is CASSLASSGELFF.

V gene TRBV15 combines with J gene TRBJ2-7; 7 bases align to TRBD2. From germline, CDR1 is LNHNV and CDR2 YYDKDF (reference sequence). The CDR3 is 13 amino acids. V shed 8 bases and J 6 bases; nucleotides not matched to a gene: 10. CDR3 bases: TGTGCCACCCGCCTTACCCCTAGCGGCGAGCAGTACTTC. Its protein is CATRLTPSGEQYF. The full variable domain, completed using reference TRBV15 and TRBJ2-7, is DAMVIQNPRYQVTQFGKPVTLSCSQTLNHNVMYWYQQKSSQAPKLLFHYYDKDFNNEADTPDNFQSRRPNTSFCFLDIRSPGLGDTAMYLCATRLTPSGEQYFGPGTRLTVT.

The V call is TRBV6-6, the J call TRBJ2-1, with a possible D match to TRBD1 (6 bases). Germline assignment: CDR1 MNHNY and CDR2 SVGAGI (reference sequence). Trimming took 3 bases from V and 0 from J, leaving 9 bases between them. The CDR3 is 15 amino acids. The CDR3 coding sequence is TGTGCCAGCAGTTATACAGGGAGCTCCTACAATGAGCAGTTCTTC. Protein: CASSYTGSSYNEQFF.

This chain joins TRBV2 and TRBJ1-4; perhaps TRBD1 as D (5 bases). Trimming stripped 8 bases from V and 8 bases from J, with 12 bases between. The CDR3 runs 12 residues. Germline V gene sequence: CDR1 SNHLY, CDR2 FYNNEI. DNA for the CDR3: TGTGCCAGCGCGGGGGTTGGGGAAAAACTGTTTTTT. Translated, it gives CASAGVGEKLFF. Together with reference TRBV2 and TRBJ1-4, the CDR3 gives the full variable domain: EPEVTQTPSHQVTQMGQEVILRCVPISNHLYFYWYRQILGQKVEFLVSFYNNEISEKSEIFDDQFSVERPDGSNFTLKIRSTKLEDSAMYFCASAGVGEKLFFGSGTQLSVL.

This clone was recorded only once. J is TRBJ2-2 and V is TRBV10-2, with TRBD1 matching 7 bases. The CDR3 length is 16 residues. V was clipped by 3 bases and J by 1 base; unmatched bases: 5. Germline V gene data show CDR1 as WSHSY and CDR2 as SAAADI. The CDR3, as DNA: TGCGCCAGCAGTGACTACGGACAGGAGAACACCGGGGAGCTGTTTTTT. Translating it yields CASSDYGQENTGELFF.

CDR3 sequence: CASTPLEASGSYEQYF. The DNA of the CDR3 is TGTGCCAGCACCCCCTTGGAGGCTAGCGGATCCTACGAGCAGTACTTC. The chain recombines TRBV28 with TRBJ2-7; 7 bases match TRBD2. CDR3 size: 16 residues. The V and J ends lost 7 bases and 1 base, in that order; junction bases with no gene match: 13. Germline loops: CDR1 MDHEN, CDR2 SYDVKM.

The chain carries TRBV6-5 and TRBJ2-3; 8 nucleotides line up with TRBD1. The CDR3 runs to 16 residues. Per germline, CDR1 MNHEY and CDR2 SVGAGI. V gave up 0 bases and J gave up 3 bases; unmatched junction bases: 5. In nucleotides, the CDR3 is TGTGCCAGCAGTTACTCTCCGGGACAGGTTACAGATACGCAGTATTTT. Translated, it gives CASSYSPGQVTDTQYF.

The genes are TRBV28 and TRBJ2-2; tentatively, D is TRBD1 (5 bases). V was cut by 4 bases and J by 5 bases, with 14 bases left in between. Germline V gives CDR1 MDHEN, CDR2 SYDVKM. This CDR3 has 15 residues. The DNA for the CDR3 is TGTGCCAGCAGTTCCCAATTGGGGCGAACCGGGGAGCTGTTTTTT. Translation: CASSSQLGRTGELFF.

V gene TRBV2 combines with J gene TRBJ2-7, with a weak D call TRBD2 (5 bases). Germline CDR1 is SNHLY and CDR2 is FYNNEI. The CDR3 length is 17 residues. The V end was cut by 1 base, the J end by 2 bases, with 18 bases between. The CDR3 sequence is CASSEETLAGGTYEQYF. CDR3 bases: TGTGCCAGCAGTGAAGAAACGTTGGCGGGCGGTACCTACGAGCAGTACTTC.

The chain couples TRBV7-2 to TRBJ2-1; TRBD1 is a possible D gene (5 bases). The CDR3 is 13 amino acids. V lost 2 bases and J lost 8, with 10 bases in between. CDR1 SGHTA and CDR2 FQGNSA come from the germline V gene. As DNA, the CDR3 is TGTGCCAGCAGCTTATCTGGGGCCTATGAGCAGTTCTTC. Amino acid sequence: CASSLSGAYEQFF.

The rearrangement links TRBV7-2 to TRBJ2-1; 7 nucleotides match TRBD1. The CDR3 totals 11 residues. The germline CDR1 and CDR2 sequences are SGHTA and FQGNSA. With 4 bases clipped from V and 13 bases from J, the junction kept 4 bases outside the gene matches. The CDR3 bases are TGTGCCAGCAGCTCCTCAGGGGGTCAGTTCTTC. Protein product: CASSSSGGQFF. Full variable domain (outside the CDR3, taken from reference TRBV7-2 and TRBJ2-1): GAGVSQSPSNKVTEKGKDVELRCDPISGHTALYWYRQSLGQGLEFLIYFQGNSAPDKSGLPSDRFSAERTGGSVSTLTIQRTQQEDSAVYLCASSSSGGQFFGPGTRLTVL.

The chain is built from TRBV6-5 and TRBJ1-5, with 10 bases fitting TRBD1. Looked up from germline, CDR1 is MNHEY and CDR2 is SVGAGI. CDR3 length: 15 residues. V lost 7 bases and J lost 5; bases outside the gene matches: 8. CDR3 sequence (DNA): TGTGCCAGCACCCGAAGTGGGACAGGGGATCAGCCCCAGCATTTT. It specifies CASTRSGTGDQPQHF.

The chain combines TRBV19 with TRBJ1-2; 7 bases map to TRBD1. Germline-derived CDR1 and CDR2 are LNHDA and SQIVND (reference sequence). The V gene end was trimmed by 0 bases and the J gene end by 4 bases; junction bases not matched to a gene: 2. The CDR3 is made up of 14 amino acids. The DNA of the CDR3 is TGTGCCAGTAGTATAGAACAGGGGAGCTATGGCTACACCTTC. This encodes CASSIEQGSYGYTF.

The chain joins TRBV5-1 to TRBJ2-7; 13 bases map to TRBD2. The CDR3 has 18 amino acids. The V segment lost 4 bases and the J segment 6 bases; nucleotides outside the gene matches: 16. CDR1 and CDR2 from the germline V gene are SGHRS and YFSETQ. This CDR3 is CASSRGLAGTVGFIEQYF. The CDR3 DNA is TGCGCCAGCAGCAGGGGACTAGCGGGGACGGTGGGGTTCATCGAGCAGTACTTC.

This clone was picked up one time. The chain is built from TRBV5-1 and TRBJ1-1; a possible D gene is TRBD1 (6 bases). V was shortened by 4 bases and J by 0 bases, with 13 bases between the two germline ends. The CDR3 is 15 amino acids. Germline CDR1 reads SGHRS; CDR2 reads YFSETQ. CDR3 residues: CASSVGGGMNTEAFF. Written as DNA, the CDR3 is TGCGCCAGCAGCGTGGGGGGCGGCATGAACACTGAAGCTTTCTTT.

CDR3 in amino acids: CASSESTQGVGGELFF. DNA of the CDR3: TGCGCCAGCAGTGAGTCCACGCAGGGGGTAGGCGGGGAGCTGTTTTTT. This sequence joins TRBV10-1 and TRBJ2-2, with 7 bases fitting TRBD1. The length of the CDR3 is 16 residues. J was trimmed by 7 bases and V by 0 bases; bases with no gene match: 8. Germline V gives CDR1 WNHNN, CDR2 SYGVQD (reference sequence).

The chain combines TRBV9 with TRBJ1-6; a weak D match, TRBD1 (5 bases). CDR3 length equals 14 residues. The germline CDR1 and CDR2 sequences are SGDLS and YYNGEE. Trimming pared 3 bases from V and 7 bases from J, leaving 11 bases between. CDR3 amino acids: CASSGGPGNSPLHF. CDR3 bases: TGTGCCAGCAGCGGCGGCCCAGGGAATTCACCCCTCCACTTT.

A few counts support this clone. The CDR3 loop is CASSGQGVEKLFF. The CDR3 bases are TGTGCCAGCAGTGGACAGGGTGTTGAAAAACTGTTTTTT. The chain links TRBV7-9 to TRBJ1-4; 8 nucleotides align to TRBD1. V shed 6 bases, J shed 7 bases, and the junction held 4 bases outside the gene matches. Per the germline V gene, CDR1 is SEHNR and CDR2 is FQNEAQ (reference sequence). This CDR3 has 13 residues.